These 29 T cell receptor beta chains came from one sample sequenced in a study of vaccination and CD4 T cells after COVID-19. Sequencing of the DNA from cultured CD4+ T cells was carried out with the Oncomine TCR Beta short-read assay. TCRdb processed the PCR reads anew with MiXCR; each CDR3 protein has one entry. The sample has approximately 20,000 distinct CDR3 sequences, 25% to 40% seen once. Documented treatment: approximately 10-day PBMC culture with coronavirus spike peptide pools or control peptides (ViraFEST assay). Their cognate antigens are unknown. Source material: cultured CD4+ T cells from blood. The receptors stem from a human donor with COVID-19.

This clonotype showed up just a few times. The chain combines TRBV20-1 with TRBJ1-5; TRBD1 agrees at 7 bases. V lost 3 bases, J lost 2 bases, and 4 bases stayed unmatched. CDR1 and CDR2 from the germline V gene are DFQATT and SNEGSKA (reference sequence). There are 14 residues in the CDR3. CDR3 protein: CSASNRGGNQPQHF. The CDR3 DNA sequence: TGCAGTGCTAGCAACAGGGGAGGCAATCAGCCCCAGCATTTT.

This clonotype appeared once. This chain links TRBV6-1 with TRBJ1-3; D is uncertain. This CDR3 is built from 16 residues. The germline V gene encodes CDR1 MNHNS and CDR2 SASEGT. V lost 4 bases to trimming and J lost 0 bases, with 13 bases between them. This CDR3 reads CASSVTAPRSGNTIYF. The CDR3 region has the DNA TGTGCCAGCAGTGTTACCGCCCCCCGCTCTGGAAACACCATATATTTT.

This clonotype counts as medium-sized. The V and J genes are TRBV7-8 and TRBJ1-1; D gene uncertain. This CDR3 is 14 amino acids long. CDR1 and CDR2 from the germline V gene are SGHVS and FQNEAQ. Trimming took 5 bases from V and 5 from J, leaving 15 bases between them. The DNA for the CDR3 is TGTGCCAGCAGCCCTAGAGACTTGGAGACTGAAGCTTTCTTT. This sequence encodes CASSPRDLETEAFF.

In its sample, this clonotype was seen a few times. The rearrangement joins TRBV19 to TRBJ1-5; 7 bases are a match to TRBD1. CDR3 length equals 15 residues. CDR1 is LNHDA, CDR2 SQIVND, per germline (reference sequence). V trimming: 5 bases; J trimming: 7 bases; junction bases outside the gene matches: 11. The CDR3 region is CASSAGGISGQPQHF. The CDR3, as DNA: TGTGCCAGTAGTGCAGGGGGTATTTCTGGGCAGCCCCAGCATTTT.

The CDR3 loop is CASRTLRGGQPYEQYF. The DNA for the CDR3 is TGTGCCAGCAGGACCCTTCGGGGGGGCCAGCCCTACGAGCAGTACTTC. This rearrangement joins TRBV6-2 or TRBV6-3 to TRBJ2-7, with TRBD2 identical over 8 bases. This CDR3 contains 16 residues. From germline, CDR1 is MNHEY and CDR2 SVGEGT. V lost 6 bases to trimming and J lost 2 bases; unmatched junction nucleotides: 12.

This clonotype was recorded a few times. CDR3: CASQVVSGYTF. The CDR3 DNA is TGTGCCTCCCAGGTGGTGAGTGGCTACACCTTC. The chain carries TRBV28 and TRBJ1-2, with unresolved D. V was trimmed by 11 bases and J by 7 bases, leaving 14 bases between them. Germline CDR1 reads MDHEN; CDR2 reads SYDVKM. This CDR3 has 11 amino acids.

In its sample, this clonotype was seen a few times. The chain employs TRBV12-3 or TRBV12-4 and TRBJ1-5; 10 bases are shared with TRBD1. V lost 5 bases and J lost 7; bases outside the gene matches: 14. This CDR3 has 17 residues. CDR3 bases: TGTGCCAGCAGTCCCCCCTTAGACAGGGGGCTCGGGCAGCCCCAGCATTTT. It yields the protein CASSPPLDRGLGQPQHF.

There are a few counts of this clonotype. The V call is TRBV19, the J call TRBJ1-5, with D uncertain. CDR1 and CDR2 (germline): LNHDA, SQIVND (reference sequence). There are 12 residues in the CDR3. Trimming removed 5 bases at V and 4 bases at J, with 6 bases between. CDR3 sequence: CASSWGNQPQHF. CDR3 DNA sequence: TGTGCCAGTAGTTGGGGAAATCAGCCCCAGCATTTT.

This clonotype has only a few counts. This chain uses TRBV5-8 with TRBJ2-2; D is ambiguous. Per the germline V gene, CDR1 is SGHTS and CDR2 is YDEGEE. The germline V and J ends were trimmed by 0 bases and 13 bases, with 10 bases remaining between them. The CDR3 has 12 amino acids. Here the CDR3 reads CASSLERWRLFF. CDR3 DNA sequence: TGTGCCAGCAGCTTGGAGAGGTGGAGGCTGTTTTTT.

CDR3 nucleotides: TGTGCCTGGGCGGGGACAGTTCGGAGCGAGCAGTACTTC. It is translated as CAWAGTVRSEQYF. This chain connects TRBV30 to TRBJ2-7; a possible D gene is TRBD1 (7 bases). The CDR3 totals 13 residues. The V end was cut by 5 bases, the J end by 6 bases, with 17 bases between. Germline V gene sequence: CDR1 GTSNPN, CDR2 SVGIG (reference sequence).

The chain links TRBV29-1 to TRBJ1-4; the D gene is possibly TRBD1 (5 bases). Trimming shortened V by 4 bases and J by 0 bases, and 12 bases separated the two germline ends. Germline-derived CDR1 and CDR2 are SQVTM and ANQGSEA. The CDR3 loop spans 15 amino acids. The CDR3 here is CSVGSGTATNEKLFF. The DNA of the CDR3 is TGCAGCGTTGGATCTGGGACCGCAACTAATGAAAAACTGTTTTTT.

Only a few counts were recorded for this clonotype. The chain is built from TRBV6-2 or TRBV6-3 and TRBJ1-1; tentative D call: TRBD1 (5 bases). The ends were cut back, 5 bases at V and 0 bases at J, with 19 bases in the middle. This CDR3 has 17 residues. Germline V CDR1 and CDR2: MNHEY, SVGEGT. The DNA of the CDR3 is TGTGCCAGCAGTCACCGACCTCAAGGGACGGTGAACACTGAAGCTTTCTTT. It translates to CASSHRPQGTVNTEAFF.

The chain couples TRBV20-1 to TRBJ2-1; TRBD2 matches 9 bases. From germline, CDR1 is DFQATT and CDR2 SNEGSKA (reference sequence). Trimming took 2 bases from V and 6 from J; bases not matched to a gene: 5. The CDR3 covers 14 residues. The CDR3 sequence is CSARLAGRVNEQFF. In nucleotides, the CDR3 is TGCAGTGCTAGACTAGCGGGGAGGGTCAATGAGCAGTTCTTC.

Remarks on this clonotype: An end of the junction differs from the germline gene, which may be a read error. The V gene is TRBV27, the J gene TRBJ2-2; D might be TRBD1 (5 bases). The CDR3 runs to 13 residues. Germline V lookup: CDR1 MNHEY, CDR2 SMNVEV (reference sequence). The CDR3 coding sequence is TGTGCCAGCGGTTTATGGGGCCCCGGGGAGCTGTTTTTT. Translation gives CASGLWGPGELFF.

This rearrangement joins TRBV10-2 to TRBJ2-6; D tentatively reads TRBD1 or TRBD2 (5 bases each). With 8 bases removed from V and 0 bases from J, the gap between germline ends came to 17 bases. Germline CDR1 is WSHSY and CDR2 is SAAADI. The CDR3 has 17 residues. The CDR3 is CASRDRRTSSGANVLTF. For the CDR3, the DNA is TGCGCCAGCCGGGACCGTCGTACCAGCTCTGGGGCCAACGTCCTGACTTTC.

This clonotype was found a few times. The J gene is TRBJ1-6, the V gene TRBV20-1, with TRBD1 identical over 9 bases. Germline CDR1 DFQATT, CDR2 SNEGSKA (reference sequence). This CDR3 contains 19 residues. With V trimmed by 6 bases and J by 1 base, 16 bases remained unmatched. The CDR3 DNA sequence: TGCAGTGCCACACCTACCGGGACAGGGCCCGGATCCTATAATTCACCCCTCCACTTT. The encoded protein is CSATPTGTGPGSYNSPLHF.

V gene TRBV19 combines with J gene TRBJ2-2; D remains ambiguous. V lost 7 bases, J lost 5 bases, and 14 bases lay in between. The CDR3 length is 14 residues. The germline CDR1 and CDR2 sequences are LNHDA and SQIVND (reference sequence). DNA of the CDR3: TGTGCCAGTACTACAATAACCGCGACCGGGGAGCTGTTTTTT. Amino acid sequence: CASTTITATGELFF.

The chain uses TRBV6-2 or TRBV6-3 and TRBJ2-4; maybe TRBD2 (7 bases). Germline V gene data show CDR1 as MNHEY and CDR2 as SVGEGT. The CDR3 has 19 amino acids. The V end lost 6 bases, the J end lost 0 bases, and 24 bases lay between the germline ends. In DNA, the CDR3 is TGTGCCAGCAGCCCCACGACGGGGGGCGGAAGGCCAGCCAAAAACATTCAGTACTTC. It codes for CASSPTTGGGRPAKNIQYF.

This clonotype was detected only a few times. This chain links TRBV6-1 with TRBJ2-5, with TRBD1 matching over 9 bases. V shed 6 bases and J 10 bases; nucleotides not matched to a gene: 12. The CDR3 consists of 14 residues. Germline CDR1 MNHNS, CDR2 SASEGT. CDR3: CASRRAGQGTVQYF. The CDR3 region has the DNA TGTGCCAGCAGACGAGCGGGACAGGGTACCGTCCAGTACTTC.

This clonotype was picked up a small number of times. The rearrangement uses TRBV30 and TRBJ2-7; 10 nucleotides match TRBD1. Germline V gene data show CDR1 as GTSNPN and CDR2 as SVGIG (reference sequence). This CDR3 is 12 amino acids long. The ends lost 5 bases at V and 7 bases at J; junction bases unmatched: 5. CDR3 DNA sequence: TGTGCCTGGGCAGACAGGGGGCTAGAGCAGTACTTC. Encoded protein: CAWADRGLEQYF.

This clonotype has just a few counts. The V and J genes are TRBV19 and TRBJ1-2, with TRBD1 matching over 7 bases. Trimming cost V 3 bases and J 2 bases; bases outside gene matches: 9. The CDR3 is 16 residues long. Germline values: CDR1 LNHDA, CDR2 SQIVND (reference sequence). CDR3 DNA: TGTGCCAGTAGTATCCCTAAATTACAGGGGAACTATGGCTACACCTTC. Translated, it gives CASSIPKLQGNYGYTF.

The rearrangement uses TRBV11-1 and TRBJ2-2, with 13 nucleotides matching TRBD2. The CDR3 spans 17 residues. Germline lookup yields CDR1 SGHAT and CDR2 FQDESV (reference sequence). Unmatched junction bases numbered 9, after V lost 4 bases and J lost 7 bases. This chain's CDR3 is CASSSYTSGGAVGELFF. The CDR3 DNA is TGTGCCAGCAGCTCATACACTAGCGGGGGGGCAGTCGGGGAGCTGTTTTTT.

The genes are TRBV30 and TRBJ2-3; no clear D. V shed 2 bases and J shed 8 bases, with 8 bases lying between them. CDR1 and CDR2 from the germline V gene are GTSNPN and SVGIG (reference sequence). This CDR3 has 11 residues. CDR3 coding DNA: TGTGCCTGGAGTTTGTTAGTTACGCAGTATTTT. It yields the protein CAWSLLVTQYF.

This clonotype was detected only a few times. This sequence joins TRBV15 and TRBJ2-4; unclear D gene. The CDR3 consists of 13 residues. Germline V CDR1 and CDR2: LNHNV, YYDKDF (reference sequence). V lost 3 bases, J lost 6 bases, and 9 bases lay in between. CDR3 sequence reads: CATSRAEANIQYF. In DNA form, the CDR3 reads TGTGCCACCAGCAGGGCCGAGGCAAACATTCAGTACTTC.

This clonotype was observed a few times. This CDR3 is CSARGLAGNTDTQYF. CDR3 coding DNA: TGCAGTGCTAGAGGTCTAGCGGGGAACACAGATACGCAGTATTTT. This rearrangement joins TRBV20-1 to TRBJ2-3; TRBD2 agrees at 9 bases. Trimming cost V 1 base and J 2 bases; bases outside gene matches: 4. CDR3 size: 15 residues. From germline, CDR1 is DFQATT and CDR2 SNEGSKA (reference sequence).

The CDR3 nucleotides are TGTGCCAGCACGTACACTGAAGCTTTCTTT. Encoded protein: CASTYTEAFF. This chain joins TRBV2 and TRBJ1-1; D is uncertain. The CDR3 loop spans 10 amino acids. Between the trimmed V and J ends, which lost 7 bases and 3 bases, there was a span of 3 bases. Germline assignment: CDR1 SNHLY and CDR2 FYNNEI.

This clonotype has only a few counts. The rearrangement uses TRBV19 and TRBJ2-2; either TRBD1 or TRBD2 may supply D (5 bases each). CDR3 size: 13 residues. In germline, CDR1 is LNHDA, CDR2 SQIVND (reference sequence). V was trimmed by 7 bases and J by 6 bases, leaving 12 bases between them. CDR3 in DNA: TGTGCCAGTACCGGGGACGGATCCGGGGAGCTGTTTTTT. Translation gives CASTGDGSGELFF.

This clonotype was seen a few times. The chain combines TRBV12-3 or TRBV12-4 with TRBJ1-6; TRBD1 is a possible D gene (5 bases). V dropped 5 bases and J dropped 7 bases, with 18 bases sitting between them. The CDR3 sequence is 16 residues long. This chain's CDR3 is CASSKRDFNDNSPLHF. DNA of the CDR3: TGTGCCAGCAGTAAAAGGGACTTCAACGACAATTCACCCCTCCACTTT.

This clonotype is medium-sized. The V call is TRBV27, the J call TRBJ1-2; 10 positions match TRBD1. Germline loops: CDR1 MNHEY, CDR2 SMNVEV (reference sequence). V shed 4 bases and J 2 bases; nucleotides not matched to a gene: 1. CDR3 length equals 14 residues. The DNA of the CDR3 is TGTGCCAGCAGTTCGACAGGGGGCAACTATGGCTACACCTTC. This translates into CASSSTGGNYGYTF.